The next 23 T cell receptor beta chains were all read from a single sample in a study of cytomegalovirus exposure and HLA in healthy donors. PCR amplification relied on 60 Vbeta primers (plus 13 Jbeta primers). Libraries were prepared by immunoSEQ multiplex PCR; TCRdb keeps only in-frame clonotypes and omits some of them. This sample has approximately 140,000 clones, with 70% to 80% found just once. Sequencing was carried out using PBMCs. These receptors were taken from a woman between 45 and 65 years old in good health and CMV-seronegative.

The CDR3, as DNA: TGTGCCAGCAGCTTGCCGGGGAGGGAGACCCAGTACTTC. Its protein product is CASSLPGRETQYF. The V call is TRBV5-4, the J call TRBJ2-5, with D tentatively TRBD2 (6 bases). This CDR3 region has 13 residues. CDR1 is SGHNT, CDR2 YYREEE, per germline (reference sequence). V shed 1 base and J shed 5 bases, with 9 bases lying between them.

The chain carries TRBV5-6 and TRBJ1-2; D gene unclear. Trimming removed 4 bases from V and 3 bases from J, with 13 bases in between. Germline-derived CDR1 and CDR2 are SGHDT and YYEEEE. The CDR3 sequence is 14 residues long. The CDR3 nucleotides are TGTGCCAGCAGCCGGGCGCGGGGATACTATGGCTACACCTTC. Amino acid sequence: CASSRARGYYGYTF.

V and J are TRBV6-5 and TRBJ1-2; a weak D match, TRBD1 (6 bases). CDR3 size: 12 residues. Germline CDR1 and CDR2: MNHEY and SVGAGI. V was trimmed by 8 bases and J by 1 base, leaving 8 bases between them. CDR3 nucleotide sequence: TGTGCCAGCCGGGACAATAACTATGGCTACACCTTC. Translated, it gives CASRDNNYGYTF.

The V call is TRBV7-2, the J call TRBJ1-5; 10 nucleotides agree with TRBD1. This CDR3 contains 18 residues. Trimming cost V 1 base and J 5 bases; bases outside gene matches: 11. The germline gives CDR1 SGHTA, CDR2 FQGNSA. This chain's CDR3 is CASSLGLLGTGAHQPQHF. CDR3 nucleotides: TGTGCCAGCAGCTTAGGACTCCTTGGGACAGGGGCGCATCAGCCCCAGCATTTT.

This clone was recorded a few times. This chain joins TRBV6-5 and TRBJ2-1; tentatively, D is TRBD2 (5 bases). CDR1 and CDR2 (germline): MNHEY, SVGAGI. The CDR3 extends over 14 amino acids. The V end lost 5 bases, the J end lost 6 bases, and 14 bases lay between the germline ends. The CDR3 nucleotides are TGTGCCAGCAGTCTGTCCCTAGCTACCAATGAGCAGTTCTTC. It yields the protein CASSLSLATNEQFF.

This chain links TRBV9 with TRBJ2-5, with TRBD2 matching over 9 bases. J gave up 0 bases and V 0 bases, and 3 bases lay outside the gene matches. From germline, CDR1 is SGDLS and CDR2 YYNGEE. This CDR3 comprises 16 residues. The CDR3 nucleotides read TGTGCCAGCAGCGTAGGGGTAGCGGGGGACCAAGAGACCCAGTACTTC. The encoded protein is CASSVGVAGDQETQYF.

The J gene is TRBJ1-3, the V gene TRBV18, with 7 bases lining up with TRBD1. The CDR3 length is 16 residues. Germline CDR1 is KGHSH and CDR2 is LQKENI. With V trimmed by 2 bases and J by 8 bases, 12 bases remained unmatched. CDR3 protein: CASSPGPMTGFDTIYF. CDR3 DNA sequence: TGTGCCAGCTCACCAGGCCCTATGACAGGGTTCGACACCATATATTTT.

CDR3 nucleotides: TGTGCCAGCAGCTCAACATCGGCGGGTGGTACAGATACGCAGTATTTT. This translates into CASSSTSAGGTDTQYF. The chain has TRBV7-9 and TRBJ2-3; the D gene is possibly TRBD2 (5 bases). Germline V CDR1 and CDR2: SEHNR, FQNEAQ (reference sequence). The V end was cut by 4 bases, the J end by 3 bases, with 17 bases between. The CDR3 runs to 16 residues.

The J gene is TRBJ1-1, the V gene TRBV7-2; 8 positions match TRBD1. The germline gives CDR1 SGHTA, CDR2 FQGNSA. Trimming removed 6 bases from V and 1 base from J; junction bases left unmatched: 13. There are 17 residues in the CDR3. This CDR3 is CASSIVGTGYQNTEAFF. The DNA of the CDR3 is TGTGCCAGCAGTATCGTCGGGACAGGCTACCAGAACACTGAAGCTTTCTTT.

The table lists this clone with a few counts. The chain's CDR3 is CASSQDRQAPGEPQHF. The CDR3 DNA sequence: TGTGCCAGCAGCCAAGATCGTCAAGCCCCAGGGGAGCCCCAGCATTTT. The V call is TRBV4-2, the J call TRBJ1-5, with D possibly TRBD1 on 6 matching bases. V was clipped by 0 bases and J by 8 bases, with 17 bases between them. The CDR3 extends over 16 amino acids. The V gene's germline CDR1 is LGHNA and CDR2 YNFKEQ.

The chain uses TRBV19 and TRBJ1-5, with 8 positions matching TRBD1. Germline V gives CDR1 LNHDA, CDR2 SQIVND (reference sequence). The V gene end was trimmed by 1 base and the J gene end by 12 bases; junction bases not matched to a gene: 11. This CDR3 is built from 15 residues. Here the CDR3 DNA reads TGTGCCAGTAGTATAGTCGGGGCAGGGGGCAGGAACCAGCATTTT. It is translated as CASSIVGAGGRNQHF.

The gene calls are TRBV27 and TRBJ1-2; weak D call: TRBD1 (6 bases). This CDR3 spans 14 amino acids. Trimming stripped 5 bases from V and 0 bases from J, with 10 bases between. CDR1 is MNHEY and CDR2 is SMNVEV in the germline V gene (reference sequence). This chain's CDR3 is CASSRQGPNYGYTF. As DNA, the CDR3 is TGTGCCAGCAGTCGGCAGGGGCCTAACTATGGCTACACCTTC.

The chain employs TRBV29-1 and TRBJ1-3, with TRBD1 matching over 9 bases. The J segment lost 4 bases and the V segment lost 1 base, leaving 11 bases of the junction unmatched. CDR1 and CDR2 (germline): SQVTM, ANQGSEA. This CDR3 has 17 residues. In DNA, the CDR3 is TGCAGCGTTGAAGGCGGTCCGGGACAGGGCTTAGGAAACACCATATATTTT. Protein: CSVEGGPGQGLGNTIYF.

This CDR3 is CASSLGSGTDNEQFF. The CDR3 DNA sequence: TGTGCCAGCAGCCTGGGTAGCGGGACAGACAATGAGCAGTTCTTC. The V gene is TRBV4-2, the J gene TRBJ2-1, with a tentative D call TRBD2 (8 bases). Trimming removed 4 bases at V and 5 bases at J, with 15 bases between. Germline loops: CDR1 LGHNA, CDR2 YNFKEQ. There are 15 residues in the CDR3.

This clone turned up a few times. This sequence joins TRBV30 and TRBJ2-7; 7 bases match TRBD1. V gave up 1 base and J gave up 6 bases; unmatched junction bases: 6. The CDR3 is 13 residues long. In germline, CDR1 is GTSNPN, CDR2 SVGIG (reference sequence). The CDR3 loop is CAWSATGAGEQYF. CDR3 nucleotide sequence: TGTGCCTGGAGTGCAACAGGGGCCGGCGAGCAGTACTTC.

This clone was seen only a few times. V gene TRBV7-9 combines with J gene TRBJ2-2; 7 nucleotides match TRBD1. The CDR3 spans 18 residues. V gave up 7 bases and J gave up 6 bases; unmatched junction bases: 20. Per germline, CDR1 SEHNR and CDR2 FQNEAQ (reference sequence). The CDR3 sequence is CASKTRQGKDKDSGELFF. CDR3 DNA sequence: TGTGCCAGCAAAACGAGACAGGGCAAAGATAAAGATTCCGGGGAGCTGTTTTTT.

This clone was detected a few times. V and J are TRBV6-5 and TRBJ2-2; 8 bases agree with TRBD2. Trimming removed 2 bases from V and 7 bases from J; junction bases left unmatched: 3. The CDR3 is 14 residues long. Germline CDR1 reads MNHEY; CDR2 reads SVGAGI. The chain's CDR3 is CASSYGLAGGELFF. The CDR3 DNA reads as TGTGCCAGCAGTTACGGTCTAGCGGGCGGGGAGCTGTTTTTT.

The chain is built from TRBV4-3 and TRBJ1-5; D is undetermined. The CDR3 has 15 residues. Germline CDR1 is LGHNA and CDR2 is YSLEER. The V end was cut by 4 bases, the J end by 4 bases, with 14 bases between. The CDR3: CASSPNRGPNQPQHF. The DNA of the CDR3 is TGCGCCAGCAGCCCTAACCGCGGGCCTAATCAGCCCCAGCATTTT.

Only a few counts were recorded for this clone. The chain employs TRBV4-3 and TRBJ1-2; possibly TRBD1 for D (6 bases). The V and J ends lost 1 base and 5 bases respectively, with 11 bases between them. The CDR3 runs to 14 residues. The germline gives CDR1 LGHNA, CDR2 YSLEER. CDR3 nucleotide sequence: TGCGCCAGCAGCCAAGCCCTGGGGGCTTATGGCTACACCTTC. Protein sequence: CASSQALGAYGYTF.

CDR3 sequence reads: CASSWDRDNEQFF. In DNA form, the CDR3 reads TGTGCCAGCAGTTGGGACAGGGACAATGAGCAGTTCTTC. The chain has TRBV27 and TRBJ2-1; 9 positions agree with TRBD1. Germline lookup yields CDR1 MNHEY and CDR2 SMNVEV (reference sequence). The V gene end was trimmed by 4 bases and the J gene end by 5 bases; junction bases not matched to a gene: 0. The CDR3 length is 13 residues.

The rearrangement joins TRBV28 to TRBJ2-2, with 7 bases lining up with TRBD2. J was trimmed by 7 bases and V by 2 bases; bases with no gene match: 4. The CDR3 covers 14 residues. Germline V gene sequence: CDR1 MDHEN, CDR2 SYDVKM. The CDR3 DNA is TGTGCCAGCAGTTTAATCCGGGAGGTCGGGGAGCTGTTTTTT. Translating it yields CASSLIREVGELFF.

The chain joins TRBV19 to TRBJ1-5, with D possibly TRBD1 on 6 matching bases. The CDR3 loop spans 17 amino acids. Germline V gene data show CDR1 as LNHDA and CDR2 as SQIVND (reference sequence). Trimming removed 1 base from V and 2 bases from J, with 15 bases in between. The CDR3 DNA reads as TGTGCCAGTAGTATAGGATCGGGGGGGGGCGGCAATCAGCCCCAGCATTTT. Its translation is CASSIGSGGGGNQPQHF.

The V gene is TRBV27, the J gene TRBJ1-5; tentative D call: TRBD1 (5 bases). Between the trimmed V and J ends, which lost 5 bases and 3 bases, there was a span of 14 bases. The V gene's germline CDR1 is MNHEY and CDR2 SMNVEV (reference sequence). CDR3 size: 15 residues. As DNA, the CDR3 is TGTGCCAGCAGTCCCCGGCAGGGCCTCAATCAGCCCCAGCATTTT. Protein product: CASSPRQGLNQPQHF.